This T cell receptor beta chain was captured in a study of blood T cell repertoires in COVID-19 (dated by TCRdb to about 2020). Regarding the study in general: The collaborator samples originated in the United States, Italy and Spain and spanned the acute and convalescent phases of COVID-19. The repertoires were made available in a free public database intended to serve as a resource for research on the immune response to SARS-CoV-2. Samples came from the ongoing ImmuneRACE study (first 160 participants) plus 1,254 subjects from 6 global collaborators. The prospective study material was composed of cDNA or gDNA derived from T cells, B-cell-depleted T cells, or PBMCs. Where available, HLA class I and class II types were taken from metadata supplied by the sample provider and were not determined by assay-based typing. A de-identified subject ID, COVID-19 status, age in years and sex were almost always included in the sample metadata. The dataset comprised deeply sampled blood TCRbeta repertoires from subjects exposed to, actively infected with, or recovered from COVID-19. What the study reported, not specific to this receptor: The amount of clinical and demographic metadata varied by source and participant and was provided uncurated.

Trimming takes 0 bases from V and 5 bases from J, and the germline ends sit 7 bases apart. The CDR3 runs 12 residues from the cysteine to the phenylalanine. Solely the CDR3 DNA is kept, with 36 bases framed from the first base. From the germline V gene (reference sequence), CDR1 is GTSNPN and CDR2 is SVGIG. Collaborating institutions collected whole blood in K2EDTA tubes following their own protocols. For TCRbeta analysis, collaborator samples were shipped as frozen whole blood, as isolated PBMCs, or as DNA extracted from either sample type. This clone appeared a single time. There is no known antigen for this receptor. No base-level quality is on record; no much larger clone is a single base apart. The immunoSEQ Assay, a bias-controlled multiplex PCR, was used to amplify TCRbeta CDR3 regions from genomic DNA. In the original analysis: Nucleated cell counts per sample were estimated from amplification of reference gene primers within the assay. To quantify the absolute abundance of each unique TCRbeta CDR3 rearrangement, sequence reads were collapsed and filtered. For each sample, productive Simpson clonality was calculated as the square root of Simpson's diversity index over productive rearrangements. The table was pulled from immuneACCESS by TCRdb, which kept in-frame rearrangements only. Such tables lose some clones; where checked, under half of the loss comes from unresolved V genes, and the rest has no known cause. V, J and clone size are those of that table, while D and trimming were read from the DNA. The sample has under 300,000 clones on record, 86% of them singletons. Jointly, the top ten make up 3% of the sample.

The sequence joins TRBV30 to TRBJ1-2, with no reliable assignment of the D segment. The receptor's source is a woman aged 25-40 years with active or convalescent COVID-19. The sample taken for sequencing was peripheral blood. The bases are TGTGCCTGGAGTGTCGAGGGTTATGGCTACACCTTC. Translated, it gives CAWSVEGYGYTF.